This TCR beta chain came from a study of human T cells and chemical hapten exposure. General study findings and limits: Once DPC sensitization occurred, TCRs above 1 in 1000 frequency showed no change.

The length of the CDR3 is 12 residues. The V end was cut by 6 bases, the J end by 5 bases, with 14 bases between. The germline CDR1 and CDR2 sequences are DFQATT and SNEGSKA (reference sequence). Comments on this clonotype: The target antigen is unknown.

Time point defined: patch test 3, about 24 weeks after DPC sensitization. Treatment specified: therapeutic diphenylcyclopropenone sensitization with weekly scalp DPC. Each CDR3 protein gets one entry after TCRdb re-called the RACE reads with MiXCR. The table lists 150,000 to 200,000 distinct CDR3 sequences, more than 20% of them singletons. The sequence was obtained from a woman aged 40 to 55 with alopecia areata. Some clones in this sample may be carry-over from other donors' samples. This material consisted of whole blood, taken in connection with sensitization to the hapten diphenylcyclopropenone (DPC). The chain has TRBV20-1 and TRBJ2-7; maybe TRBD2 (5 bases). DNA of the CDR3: TGCAGTGCCCGTCTCCTAGCCCACGAGCAGTACTTC. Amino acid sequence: CSARLLAHEQYF.